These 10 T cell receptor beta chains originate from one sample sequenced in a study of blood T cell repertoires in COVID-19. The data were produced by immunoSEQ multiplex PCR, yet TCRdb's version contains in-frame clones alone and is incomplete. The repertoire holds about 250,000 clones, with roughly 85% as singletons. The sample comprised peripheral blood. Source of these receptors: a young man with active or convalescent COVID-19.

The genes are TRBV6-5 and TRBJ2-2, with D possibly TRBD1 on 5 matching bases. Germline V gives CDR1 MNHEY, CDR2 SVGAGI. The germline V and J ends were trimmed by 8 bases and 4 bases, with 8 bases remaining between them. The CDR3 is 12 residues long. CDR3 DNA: TGTGCCAGCCAAAGGGGCACCGGGGAGCTGTTTTTT. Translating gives CASQRGTGELFF.

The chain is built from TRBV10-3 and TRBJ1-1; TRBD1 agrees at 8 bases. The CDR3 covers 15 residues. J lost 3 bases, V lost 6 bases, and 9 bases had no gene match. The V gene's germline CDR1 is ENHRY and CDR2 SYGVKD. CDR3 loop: CAIRSTRGQYTEAFF. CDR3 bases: TGTGCCATCAGGAGTACCAGGGGGCAGTACACTGAAGCTTTCTTT.

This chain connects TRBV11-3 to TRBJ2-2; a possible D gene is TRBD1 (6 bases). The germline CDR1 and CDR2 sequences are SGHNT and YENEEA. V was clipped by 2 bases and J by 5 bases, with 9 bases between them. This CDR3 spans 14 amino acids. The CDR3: CASSLRQGTGELFF. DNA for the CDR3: TGTGCCAGCAGCTTAAGGCAGGGGACCGGGGAGCTGTTTTTT.

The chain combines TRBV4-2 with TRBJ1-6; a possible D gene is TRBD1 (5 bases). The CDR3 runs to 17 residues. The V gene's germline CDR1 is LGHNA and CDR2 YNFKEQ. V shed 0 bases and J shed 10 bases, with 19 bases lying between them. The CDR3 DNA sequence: TGTGCCAGCAGCCAAGATATCGGCAGGGCCAAGAGATCACCCCTCCACTTT. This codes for CASSQDIGRAKRSPLHF.

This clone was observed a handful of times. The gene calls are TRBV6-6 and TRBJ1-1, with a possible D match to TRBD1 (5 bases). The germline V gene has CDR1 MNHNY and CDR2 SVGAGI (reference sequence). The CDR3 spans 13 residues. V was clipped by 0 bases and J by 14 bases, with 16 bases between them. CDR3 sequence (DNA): TGTGCCAGCAGTTACTCGATGCCCAGTGGGGCCTTCTTT. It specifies CASSYSMPSGAFF.

CDR3 DNA: TGTGCCAGCAGCTACGCCGGGACTAGCGAGCAAGAGACCCAGTACTTC. This codes for CASSYAGTSEQETQYF. V usage is TRBV5-4 and J usage is TRBJ2-5; 10 nucleotides line up with TRBD2. Trimming removed 3 bases from V and 2 bases from J; junction bases left unmatched: 7. The length of the CDR3 is 16 residues. CDR1 is SGHNT and CDR2 is YYREEE in the germline V gene (reference sequence).

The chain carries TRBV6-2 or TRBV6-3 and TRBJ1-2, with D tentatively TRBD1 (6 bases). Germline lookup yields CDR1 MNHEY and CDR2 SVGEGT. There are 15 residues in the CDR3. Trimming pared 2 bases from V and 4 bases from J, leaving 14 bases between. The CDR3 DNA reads TGTGCCAGCAGTTACGCCGGACAGAACAGCTATGGCTACACCTTC. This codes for CASSYAGQNSYGYTF.

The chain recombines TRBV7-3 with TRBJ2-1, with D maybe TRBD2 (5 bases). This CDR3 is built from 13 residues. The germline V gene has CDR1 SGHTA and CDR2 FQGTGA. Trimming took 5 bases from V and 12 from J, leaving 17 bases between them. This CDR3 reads CASSPGLTYGQFF. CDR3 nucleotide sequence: TGTGCCAGCAGCCCTGGACTCACCTACGGGCAGTTCTTC.

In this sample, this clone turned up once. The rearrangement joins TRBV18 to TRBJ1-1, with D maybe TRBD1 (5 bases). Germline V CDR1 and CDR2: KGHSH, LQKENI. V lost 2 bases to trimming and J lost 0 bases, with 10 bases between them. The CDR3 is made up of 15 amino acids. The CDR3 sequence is CASSPEGLLNTEAFF. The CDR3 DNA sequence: TGTGCCAGCTCACCAGAGGGACTCTTGAACACTGAAGCTTTCTTT. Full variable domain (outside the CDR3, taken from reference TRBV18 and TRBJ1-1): NAGVMQNPRHLVRRRGQEARLRCSPMKGHSHVYWYRQLPEEGLKFMVYLQKENIIDESGMPKERFSAEFPKEGPSILRIQQVVRGDSAAYFCASSPEGLLNTEAFFGQGTRLTVV.

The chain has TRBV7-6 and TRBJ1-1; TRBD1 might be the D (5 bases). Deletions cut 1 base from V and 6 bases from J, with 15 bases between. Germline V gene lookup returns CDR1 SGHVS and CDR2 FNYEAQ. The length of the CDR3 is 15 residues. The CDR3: CASSLDTGLGAEAFF. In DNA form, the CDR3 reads TGTGCCAGCAGCTTAGATACAGGACTAGGCGCTGAAGCTTTCTTT.